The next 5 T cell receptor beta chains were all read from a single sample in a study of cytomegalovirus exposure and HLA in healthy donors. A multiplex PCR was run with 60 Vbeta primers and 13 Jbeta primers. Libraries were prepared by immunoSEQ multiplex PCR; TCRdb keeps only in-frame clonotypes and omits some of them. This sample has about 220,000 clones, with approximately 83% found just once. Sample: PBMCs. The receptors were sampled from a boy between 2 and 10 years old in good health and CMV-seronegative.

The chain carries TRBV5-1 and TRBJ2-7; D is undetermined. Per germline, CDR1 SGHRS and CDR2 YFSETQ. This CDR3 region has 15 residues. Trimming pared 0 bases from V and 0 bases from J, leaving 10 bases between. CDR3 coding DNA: TGCGCCAGCAGCTTGGATCCGATGAGCTCCTACGAGCAGTACTTC. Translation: CASSLDPMSSYEQYF.

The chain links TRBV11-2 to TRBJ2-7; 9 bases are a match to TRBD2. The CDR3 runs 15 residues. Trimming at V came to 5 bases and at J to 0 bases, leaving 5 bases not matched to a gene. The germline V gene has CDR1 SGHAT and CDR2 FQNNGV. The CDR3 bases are TGTGCCAGCAGCGGGCTAGCGGGATCCTCCTACGAGCAGTACTTC. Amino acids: CASSGLAGSSYEQYF.

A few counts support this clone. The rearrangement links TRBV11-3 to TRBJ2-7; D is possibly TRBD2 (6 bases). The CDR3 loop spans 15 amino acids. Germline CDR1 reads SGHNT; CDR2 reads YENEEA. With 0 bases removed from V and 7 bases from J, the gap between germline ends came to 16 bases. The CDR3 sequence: CASSLESGSGNEQYF. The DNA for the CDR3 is TGTGCCAGCAGCTTAGAATCCGGGAGTGGTAATGAGCAGTACTTC.

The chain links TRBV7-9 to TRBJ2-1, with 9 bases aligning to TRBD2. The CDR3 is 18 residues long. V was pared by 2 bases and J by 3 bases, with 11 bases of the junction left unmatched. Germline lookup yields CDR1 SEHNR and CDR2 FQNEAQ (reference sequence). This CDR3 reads CASSLKASGDVGYNEQFF. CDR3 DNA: TGTGCCAGCAGCTTAAAGGCTAGCGGGGACGTTGGCTACAATGAGCAGTTCTTC.

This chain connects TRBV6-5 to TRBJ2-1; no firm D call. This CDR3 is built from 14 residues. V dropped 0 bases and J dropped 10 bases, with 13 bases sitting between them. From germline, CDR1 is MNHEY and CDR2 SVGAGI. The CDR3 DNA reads TGTGCCAGCAGTTACTCGGCCTCCACGAGGGAGCAGTTCTTC. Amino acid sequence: CASSYSASTREQFF.